This TCR beta chain was sequenced during a study of cytomegalovirus exposure and HLA in healthy donors. The repertoire was sequenced with immunoSEQ multiplex PCR; TCRdb's copy has only in-frame clones and lacks some. This table holds hundreds of thousands of clones, 86% found once. Germline CDR1 is MNHEY and CDR2 is SMNVEV (reference sequence). CDR3 length: 17 residues. Trimming took off 6 bases at V and 1 base at J, with 21 bases between the two ends. The sequencing sample was made of PBMCs. This chain joins TRBV27 and TRBJ1-2; the D gene is possibly TRBD1 (6 bases). This TCR came from a woman in her 30s in good health and CMV-seropositive. CDR3 coding DNA: TGTGCCAGCAGCCGCTACCTCTGGGGGGGCGATAACTATGGCTACACCTTC. It translates to CASSRYLWGGDNYGYTF.